This TCR beta chain was sequenced for a study of CD8+CD57+ T cells in acquired aplastic anemia. A note on this clonotype: Its target is not known.

Whoever was chosen for sequencing had shown CD8+CD57+ cell expansion by flow cytometry. Blood came from patients not yet given any therapy. Study outcomes and limitations: Nearly 30 CD8+ CDR3 sequences were shared between patients and controls. A significant difference in CD8+ Simpson's diversity between patients and controls was not found.

The use of genomic DNA as template underpinned the TCR beta VDJ and CDR3 profiling. TCRdb passed the reads through MiXCR, listing each CDR3 protein once. The repertoire has about 98,000 distinct CDR3 sequences, around 68% of them found once; the top ten carry about 62%. Germline V gives CDR1 KGHDR, CDR2 SFDVKD. V was trimmed by 3 bases and J by 5 bases, leaving 7 bases between them. The CDR3 is made up of 14 amino acids. The origin of this receptor is a human donor with aplastic anemia. Specimen: sorted CD4+, CD8+, or CD8+CD57+ T cells (not recorded which) from PBMCs. V usage is TRBV24-1 and J usage is TRBJ1-6, with a weak D call TRBD1 (5 bases). The CDR3 reads CATSDIGDNSPLHF. Here the CDR3 DNA reads TGTGCCACCAGTGATATAGGGGATAATTCACCCCTCCACTTT.